The T cell receptor beta chain described here comes from a study of OX40 agonist ivuxolimab in advanced cancers. Study summary: Ivuxolimab, an antibody acting as an agonist of OX40 (CD134), was used to treat patients. Treatment received earlier with anti-PD-1, anti-PD-L1 or anti-CTLA-4 agents was allowed, and approximately 40% had some.

The CDR3 contains 14 residues. Germline lookup yields CDR1 LNHDA and CDR2 SQIVND (reference sequence). The trim removed 8 bases at V and 4 bases at J, leaving 4 bases unmatched. Generated by immunoSEQ multiplex PCR, the TCRdb table keeps only in-frame clones and is missing some. The data show 55,000 to 75,000 clones, 81% seen once. This sample comprised CD4+ or CD8+ T cells sorted from blood, obtained in a trial of the OX40 agonist ivuxolimab. J is TRBJ2-2 and V is TRBV19; 10 bases are shared with TRBD1. This TCR came from an adult with an advanced solid tumor such as melanoma, head and neck, liver or kidney cancer. This CDR3 reads CASRDRGSTGELFF. As DNA, the CDR3 is TGTGCCAGTCGGGACAGGGGTAGCACCGGGGAGCTGTTTTTT.